This T cell receptor (beta chain) was identified during a study of neurological immune-mediated disorders. Time point given: longitudinal time-point 3. The V gene's germline CDR1 is SGHRS and CDR2 YFSETQ. V was pared by 4 bases and J by 2 bases, with 8 bases between. This CDR3 contains 13 residues. This clonotype was counted ten times or more. 5'RACE generated cDNA with 10-nucleotide random UMIs. TCRdb reanalysed the 5' RACE reads using MiXCR and keeps one entry per CDR3 protein. The table lists approximately 80,000 distinct CDR3 sequences, roughly 4.5% of them singletons. This receptor was identified in a woman aged 55-75 years with multiple sclerosis. This chain connects TRBV5-1 to TRBJ2-3; D might be TRBD2 (6 bases). The sequencing sample was made of PBMCs. CDR3 in DNA: TGCGCCAGCAGCGGGGGGTCCACAGATACGCAGTATTTT. It is translated as CASSGGSTDTQYF.